This T cell receptor beta chain originates from a study of molecular identifiers for immune sequencing clone quantification. Germline CDR1 MGHRA, CDR2 YSYEKL. This CDR3 has 16 residues. The junction had 6 bases not matched to a gene; V was cut back by 3 bases and J by 1 base. This clonotype was counted many times. TCRdb redid the calling of the PCR reads with MiXCR, one entry per CDR3 protein. The sample has roughly 40,000 distinct CDR3 sequences, roughly 22% seen once. This chain connects TRBV4-1 to TRBJ2-3; 8 bases line up with TRBD2. The clonotype comes from a human donor in good health. Some libraries in this study had Jurkat cell RNA spiked in. The sample comprised naive CD8+ T cells from blood, with Jurkat cell RNA spiked in. Subset denoted: FACS-sorted CD8+CD4-CCR7+CD45RA+ naive T cells. The DNA of the CDR3 is TGCGCCAGCAGCCATGGACTAGCTCCTCGCACAGATACGCAGTATTTT. It encodes CASSHGLAPRTDTQYF.